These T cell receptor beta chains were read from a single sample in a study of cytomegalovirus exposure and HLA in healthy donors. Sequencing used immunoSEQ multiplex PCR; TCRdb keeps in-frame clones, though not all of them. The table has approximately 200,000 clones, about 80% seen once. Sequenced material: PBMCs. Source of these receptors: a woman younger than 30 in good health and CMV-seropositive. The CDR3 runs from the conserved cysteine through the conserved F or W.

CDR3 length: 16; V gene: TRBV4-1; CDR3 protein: CASSPRQGWSTGELFF
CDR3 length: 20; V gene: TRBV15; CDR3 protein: CATSPLGQGIVARGTETQYF
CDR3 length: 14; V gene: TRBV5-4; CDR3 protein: CASTSRGGRDTQYF
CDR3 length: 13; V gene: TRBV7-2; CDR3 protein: CASSPQNTGELFF
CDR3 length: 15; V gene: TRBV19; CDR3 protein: CASRSRGRDNSPLHF
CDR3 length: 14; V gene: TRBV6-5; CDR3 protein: CASSRDRSTDTQYF
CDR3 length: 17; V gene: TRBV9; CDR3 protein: CASSSGTSGGTTDTQYF
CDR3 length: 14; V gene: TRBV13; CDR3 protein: CASSPGGPYNEQFF
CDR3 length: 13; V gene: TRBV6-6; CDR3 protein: CASKVGEYTEAFF
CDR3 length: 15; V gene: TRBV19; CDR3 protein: CASSIPGQGAYEQYF
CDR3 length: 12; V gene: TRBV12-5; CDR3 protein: CASGLVQYEQYF
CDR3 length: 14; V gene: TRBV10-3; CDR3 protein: CATHSTGPGNTIYF
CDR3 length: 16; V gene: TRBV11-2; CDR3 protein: CASREGQLSGANVLTF
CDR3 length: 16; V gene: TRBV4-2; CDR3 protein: CASSQVVTSGVNEQFF
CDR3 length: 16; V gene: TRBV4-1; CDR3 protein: CASRDPGQRSGNTIYF
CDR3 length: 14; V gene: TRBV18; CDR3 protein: CASSPGTRLYEQYF
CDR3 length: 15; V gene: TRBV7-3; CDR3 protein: CASSPGRGQSYEQYF
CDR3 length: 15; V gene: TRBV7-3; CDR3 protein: CASSFWSGGVETQYF
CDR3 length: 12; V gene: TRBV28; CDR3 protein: CASSTENTEAFF
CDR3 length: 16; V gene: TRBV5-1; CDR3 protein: CASSLEPGGEHSPLHF
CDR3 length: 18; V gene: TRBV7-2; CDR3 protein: CASSHRDSYRHSNQPQHF
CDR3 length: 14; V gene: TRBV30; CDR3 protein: CASYVLVLNYGYTF
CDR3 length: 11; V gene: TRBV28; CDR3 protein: CASSHQGAAFF
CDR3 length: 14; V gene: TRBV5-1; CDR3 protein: CASSFTGGRETQYF
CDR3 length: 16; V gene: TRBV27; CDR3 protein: CASSSLRLAVTGTQYF
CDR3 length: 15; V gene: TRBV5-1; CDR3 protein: CASSLGGGITDTQYF
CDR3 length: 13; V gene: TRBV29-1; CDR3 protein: CSAWTPNTGELFF
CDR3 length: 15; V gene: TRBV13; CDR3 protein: CASSSNPGGRDTQYF
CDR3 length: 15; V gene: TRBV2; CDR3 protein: CASSERGVRNTEAFF
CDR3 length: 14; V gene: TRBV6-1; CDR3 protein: CASSGSGGLSEQYF
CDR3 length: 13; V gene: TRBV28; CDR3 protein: CASSLSGFQPQHF
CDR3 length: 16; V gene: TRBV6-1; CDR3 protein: CASSEYLVRDQETQYF
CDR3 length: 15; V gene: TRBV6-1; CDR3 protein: CASGPLGQNVYGYTF
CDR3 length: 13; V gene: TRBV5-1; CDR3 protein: CASSLQGTVEAFF
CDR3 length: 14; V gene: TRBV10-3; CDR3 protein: CAISELGHKETQYF
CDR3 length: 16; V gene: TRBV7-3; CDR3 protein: CASSLSAGGLGETQYF
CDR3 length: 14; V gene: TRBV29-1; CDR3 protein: CSVEGTGGGETQYF
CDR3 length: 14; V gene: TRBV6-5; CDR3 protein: CASSFAYRGDTIYF
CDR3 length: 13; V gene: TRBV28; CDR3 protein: CASSFRVFYEQYF
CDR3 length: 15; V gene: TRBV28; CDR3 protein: CASSPRQANTGELFF
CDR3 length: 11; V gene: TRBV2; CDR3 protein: CASRTRIEAFF
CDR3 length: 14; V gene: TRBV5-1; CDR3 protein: CASSLQTGEETQYF
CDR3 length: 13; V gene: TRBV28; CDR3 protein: CASLAGGTDTQYF
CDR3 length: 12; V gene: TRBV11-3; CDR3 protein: CASSLDRETQYF
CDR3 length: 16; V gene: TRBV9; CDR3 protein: CAGSALLGGDQETQYF
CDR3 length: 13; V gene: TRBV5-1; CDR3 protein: CASSLPSGGELFF
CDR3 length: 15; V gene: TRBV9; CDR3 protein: CASSPGTGEIYEQYF
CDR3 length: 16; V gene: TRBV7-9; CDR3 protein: CSSSFPDRGPDNEQFF
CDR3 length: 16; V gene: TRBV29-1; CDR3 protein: CSVELGLAGGEDTQYF
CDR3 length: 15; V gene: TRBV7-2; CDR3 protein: CASSFPPTVGTEAFF
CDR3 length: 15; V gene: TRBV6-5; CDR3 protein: CASRKGGPLNTEAFF